This T cell receptor (beta chain) appears in the sequencing data of a study of T cells after yellow fever vaccination. The CDR3 is made up of 15 amino acids. Looked up from germline, CDR1 is SGHRS and CDR2 is YFSETQ. With regard to this clonotype: Its antigen is not identified. One junction end does not reproduce the germline sequence, and a read error may be involved.

5'RACE template switching produced TCR cDNA carrying a universal primer site and UMIs. TCRdb reanalysed the 5' RACE reads using MiXCR and keeps one entry per CDR3 protein. Of hundreds of thousands of distinct CDR3 sequences in the sample, around 12% were seen once. Study results and limitations: Though weaker, the secondary response peaked faster, on day 5 versus 15.

V usage is TRBV5-1 and J usage is TRBJ2-1; the D is unclear. Sequencing used CD4+ T cells sorted from PBMCs, obtained 15 days after the yellow fever booster vaccination. This clonotype was obtained from a man between 18 and 35 years old who received the YFV17D yellow fever vaccine. CDR3 bases: TGCGCCAGCAGCTTGCAGCCCGTTTCCTACTATGAGCAGTTCTTC. Protein: CASSLQPVSYYEQFF.